These 14 T cell receptor beta chains came from one sample sequenced in a study of identical twins (dated by TCRdb to between 2015 and 2016). The receptor library was made with 5' RACE. Reads for this sample came from an Illumina HiSeq 2000. TCRdb reanalyzed the raw reads on its own, using fastp at Q25 for trimming and MiXCR for clone calling, and kept in-frame beta chains. Duplicate CDR3 protein sequences are folded into a single record with the most common DNA and genes. Within this sample are under 300,000 distinct CDR3 sequences, with around 6.5% of them counted one time only. The biggest ten clones account for roughly 15% of the sample. The same specimen was also included in a second study, on T cells expressing NK-cell markers.

The sample consisted of CD8+ T cells sorted from blood. The receptors here all came from a young woman in good health.

The table lists this clonotype with many counts. This sequence joins TRBV5-1 and TRBJ1-1; perhaps TRBD1 as D (5 bases). Between the trimmed V and J ends, which lost 5 bases and 5 bases, there was a span of 10 bases. Looked up from germline, CDR1 is SGHRS and CDR2 is YFSETQ. The CDR3 loop spans 12 amino acids. For the CDR3, the DNA is TGCGCCAGCAGGACGTGGGGGACTGAAGCTTTCTTT. Encoded protein: CASRTWGTEAFF.

V is TRBV11-2 and J is TRBJ2-3; possibly TRBD1 for D (5 bases). The CDR3 loop spans 15 amino acids. Trimming pared 1 base from V and 2 bases from J, leaving 10 bases between. The V gene's germline CDR1 is SGHAT and CDR2 FQNNGV. CDR3 nucleotide sequence: TGTGCCAGCAGCTTAGCGGGCAGGGACACAGATACGCAGTATTTT. It encodes CASSLAGRDTDTQYF.

CDR3 residues: CATSDYDTQYF. DNA for the CDR3: TGTGCCACCAGTGATTATGATACGCAGTATTTT. The chain joins TRBV24-1 to TRBJ2-3; no definite D call. Trimming removed 2 bases at V and 6 bases at J, with 2 bases between. Germline V gene sequence: CDR1 KGHDR, CDR2 SFDVKD. The CDR3 is 11 residues long.

V is TRBV7-9 and J is TRBJ1-2, with TRBD1 identical over 9 bases. CDR3 length equals 14 residues. In germline, CDR1 is SEHNR, CDR2 FQNEAQ (reference sequence). Losses at the gene ends were 2 bases for V and 8 bases for J; bases not matched to a gene: 6. The CDR3 DNA reads TGTGCCAGCAGCTTATCGGGGACAGGGCAAGGCTACACCTTC. Protein: CASSLSGTGQGYTF.

This clonotype was seen only a few times. V and J are TRBV4-1 and TRBJ1-1; D unresolved. CDR1 is MGHRA, CDR2 YSYEKL, per germline. Trimming pared 1 base from V and 0 bases from J, leaving 6 bases between. This CDR3 region has 14 residues. The CDR3 bases are TGCGCCAGCAGCCAAGGGACGATGAACACTGAAGCTTTCTTT. Protein sequence: CASSQGTMNTEAFF.

CDR3 bases: TGTGCCAGCAGCTTAGGCTACCCTCCGGCATCCTGGGAGGAAAAACTGTTTTTT. Its protein is CASSLGYPPASWEEKLFF. V is TRBV11-1 and J is TRBJ1-4; D not certain. Looked up from germline, CDR1 is SGHAT and CDR2 is FQDESV (reference sequence). Trimming left V 1 base short and J 8 bases short, with 23 bases between. The CDR3 spans 18 residues.

This clonotype was seen many times. V gene TRBV12-3 or TRBV12-4 combines with J gene TRBJ2-2; a weak D match, TRBD1 (6 bases). The CDR3 loop spans 16 amino acids. Between the trimmed V and J ends, which lost 1 base and 4 bases, there was a span of 13 bases. The DNA of the CDR3 is TGTGCCAGCAGTTTAGACCTGGGGGCGGGCACCGGGGAGCTGTTTTTT. Translation gives CASSLDLGAGTGELFF.

In this sample, this clonotype turned up many times. The chain couples TRBV12-3 or TRBV12-4 to TRBJ2-5, with D perhaps matching TRBD1 (7 bases). CDR3 size: 15 residues. The germline V and J ends were trimmed by 4 bases and 1 base, with 13 bases remaining between them. The CDR3 sequence: CASSSDRDSQETQYF. The CDR3 nucleotides read TGTGCCAGCAGTTCAGACAGGGACTCCCAAGAGACCCAGTACTTC.

The chain recombines TRBV11-3 with TRBJ2-7; 7 bases are a match to TRBD1. Germline-derived CDR1 and CDR2 are SGHNT and YENEEA. The CDR3 consists of 14 residues. With V trimmed by 4 bases and J by 3 bases, 6 bases remained unmatched. This CDR3 is CASSSRDRNYEQYF. The CDR3 DNA sequence: TGTGCCAGCAGCTCCCGGGACAGAAACTACGAGCAGTACTTC.

This clonotype was observed a handful of times. This chain connects TRBV9 to TRBJ2-2, with D maybe TRBD1 (6 bases). Trimming took off 4 bases at V and 0 bases at J, with 10 bases between the two ends. From germline, CDR1 is SGDLS and CDR2 YYNGEE. The CDR3 covers 15 residues. In DNA form, the CDR3 reads TGTGCCAGCAGCCATGGACAGACGAACACCGGGGAGCTGTTTTTT. Residues: CASSHGQTNTGELFF.

The chain is built from TRBV5-1 and TRBJ2-1; D call uncertain. Germline V gives CDR1 SGHRS, CDR2 YFSETQ. Deletions cut 2 bases from V and 8 bases from J, with 11 bases between. CDR3 size: 13 residues. Written as DNA, the CDR3 is TGCGCCAGCAGCTTTCGCGCCAACTATGAGCAGTTCTTC. Translated: CASSFRANYEQFF.

This clonotype was detected a few times. The gene calls are TRBV6-5 and TRBJ2-1; 8 positions match TRBD1. The J segment lost 1 base and the V segment lost 4 bases, leaving 3 bases of the junction unmatched. CDR1 MNHEY and CDR2 SVGAGI come from the germline V gene. This CDR3 contains 15 residues. The CDR3 sequence is CASSSWDRSYNEQFF. CDR3 in DNA: TGTGCCAGCAGTTCGTGGGACAGGTCCTACAATGAGCAGTTCTTC.

A few counts support this clonotype. V usage is TRBV7-6 and J usage is TRBJ2-1; TRBD2 matches 13 bases. Germline V lookup: CDR1 SGHVS, CDR2 FNYEAQ. With V trimmed by 1 base and J by 8 bases, 11 bases remained unmatched. The length of the CDR3 is 18 residues. The CDR3 protein is CASSLGTSGSFVVDEQFF. CDR3 nucleotide sequence: TGTGCCAGCAGCTTAGGGACTAGCGGGAGTTTTGTGGTTGATGAGCAGTTCTTC. The variable domain in full, completed from reference TRBV7-6 and TRBJ2-1, reads GAGVSQSPRYKVTKRGQDVALRCDPISGHVSLYWYRQALGQGPEFLTYFNYEAQQDKSGLPNDRFSAERPEGSISTLTIQRTEQRDSAMYRCASSLGTSGSFVVDEQFFGPGTRLTVL.

This clonotype appeared many times. The V call is TRBV12-3 or TRBV12-4, the J call TRBJ2-5; D call uncertain. CDR3 length: 12 amino acids. With 3 bases removed from V and 4 bases from J, the gap between germline ends came to 6 bases. In DNA, the CDR3 is TGTGCCAGCAGTTTTATTTTAGAGACCCAGTACTTC. It specifies CASSFILETQYF.